Listed below are T cell receptor beta chains from one sample, sequenced in a study of shared clonotypes between healthy human individuals. Sequencing used immunoSEQ multiplex PCR; TCRdb keeps in-frame clones, though not all of them. The data show fewer than 700,000 clones, roughly 96% seen once. The material sequenced was naive CD8+ T cells sorted from blood. Source of these receptors: a woman aged 25-40 years in good health. The CDR3 runs from the conserved cysteine through the conserved F or W. The D gene is left open where the match is weak. A clone size is listed for some rows: how often the clone was seen (once, few, many), or a class if it is expanded.

TRBJ2-7 . TRBD2 TRBV28 TGTGCCAGCAGCAATAGCGGGAGGATATACGAGCAGTACTTC CASSNSGRIYEQYF
TRBJ1-4 . . TRBV19 TGTGCCAGTAGTATCTGGGAGGGAGAAAAACTGTTTTTT CASSIWEGEKLFF
TRBJ1-1 . . TRBV28 TGTGCCAGCAGTTTATACCCAGCTATGAACACTGAAGCTTTCTTT CASSLYPAMNTEAFF
TRBJ2-7 . TRBD2 TRBV13 TGTGCCAGCAGTACCGGTGGCCCGGTGGGGGGGGAGCAGTACTTC CASSTGGPVGGEQYF
TRBJ2-1 . . TRBV18 TGTGCCAGCTCACCACGAGAGAATCACAATGAGCAGTTCTTC CASSPRENHNEQFF
TRBJ1-1 . . TRBV30 TGTGCCTGGAGTGTAGGGCAGGGCATGGTGAGCACTGAAGCTTTCTTT CAWSVGQGMVSTEAFF
TRBJ1-1 . . TRBV28 TGTGCCAGCAGTTTGGGACAGAACACTGAAGCTTTCTTT CASSLGQNTEAFF
TRBJ2-1 once . TRBV27 TGTGCCAGCAGTTCCACGCTCGGAGACAGGTACAATGAGCAGTTCTTC CASSSTLGDRYNEQFF
TRBJ2-1 . . TRBV2 TGTGCCAGCAGTGCGAATAAGCCCTACAATGAGCAGTTCTTC CASSANKPYNEQFF
TRBJ2-7 . TRBD2 TRBV11-2 TGTGCCAGCAGCCAAGGGACTAGCCACTACGAGCAGTACTTC CASSQGTSHYEQYF
TRBJ2-7 . TRBD1 TRBV25-1 TGTGCCAGCAGTGGGGACAGGGGGGACGAGCAGTACTTC CASSGDRGDEQYF
TRBJ1-1 . . TRBV5-1 TGCGCCAGCAGCCCCGGGAGTAGGACTGAAGCTTTCTTT CASSPGSRTEAFF
TRBJ2-7 . . TRBV7-9 TGTGCCAGCAGCACAGGGACCGAGTACGAGCAGTACTTC CASSTGTEYEQYF
TRBJ2-7 . . TRBV10-2 TGCGCCAGCAGTGAGGCGGGATACGAGCAGTACTTC CASSEAGYEQYF
TRBJ2-5 . . TRBV28 TGTGCCAGCAGTTTACCCCTAGGGGAGGAGGAAGAGACCCAGTACTTC CASSLPLGEEEETQYF
TRBJ1-1 . . TRBV7-6 TGTGCCAGCAGCTTATCCCTGACAGGTAACACTGAAGCTTTCTTT CASSLSLTGNTEAFF
TRBJ2-5 . TRBD1 TRBV15 TGTGCCACCAGCTCGCTACCGGGACAGGCGGAAGAGACCCAGTACTTC CATSSLPGQAEETQYF
TRBJ1-1 . . TRBV6-1 TGTGCCAGCAGTCGAAAGCGGGGAGGCGGCACTGAAGCTTTCTTT CASSRKRGGGTEAFF
TRBJ2-1 . . TRBV27 TGTGCCAGCAGTTTCTCCAAGGGAGTGAATGAGCAGTTCTTC CASSFSKGVNEQFF
TRBJ2-3 . TRBD2 TRBV7-8 TGTGCCAGCAGCTTAGGGTCGGGCTTGGCTAGCGGGAGTACAGATACGCAGTATTTT CASSLGSGLASGSTDTQYF
TRBJ1-2 . . TRBV27 TGTGCCAGCAGCTTCAGCGGGGGGGCTGGCTACACCTTC CASSFSGGAGYTF
TRBJ2-7 . . TRBV5-5 TGTGCCAGCAGCTTGAAGTTCGCCGGACCCCGCTCCTACGAGCAGTACTTC CASSLKFAGPRSYEQYF
TRBJ1-3 . . TRBV2 TGTGCCAGCAGGACATTCCCGGACAAGAGCTCTGGAAACACCATATATTTT CASRTFPDKSSGNTIYF
TRBJ1-3 . . TRBV19 TGTGCCAGTAGTATTCGGGCCTCTGGAAACACCATATATTTT CASSIRASGNTIYF
TRBJ1-2 once TRBD1 TRBV6-5 TGTGCCAGCCATACAGGGGACTATGGCTACACCTTC CASHTGDYGYTF
TRBJ2-5 . . TRBV6-5 TGTGCCAGCAGAGAGAATTCAGAGACCCAGTACTTC CASRENSETQYF
TRBJ2-7 . TRBD2 TRBV7-9 TGTGCCAGCAGCTTAGTTGCGGGAGGGCCTAGTGAGCAGTACTTC CASSLVAGGPSEQYF
TRBJ1-5 . . TRBV10-3 TGTGCCATCAGTGAGGCCGAGAATCAGCCCCAGCATTTT CAISEAENQPQHF
TRBJ2-7 . TRBD1 TRBV6-6 TGTGCCAGCAGGCCGATGGGACAGGGCAACTCCTACGAGCAGTACTTC CASRPMGQGNSYEQYF
TRBJ2-5 . . TRBV4-1 TGCGCCAGCAGCCAACCTCGGGACCGGGGCCAAGAGACCCAGTACTTC CASSQPRDRGQETQYF
TRBJ1-1 . TRBD1 TRBV28 TGTGCCAGCAGTCCCAGGGACAGGGGGAACACTGAAGCTTTCTTT CASSPRDRGNTEAFF
TRBJ1-5 . . TRBV27 TGTGCCAGCAGTATAGGGAGTCCAAATCAGCCCCAGCATTTT CASSIGSPNQPQHF
TRBJ1-1 few . TRBV5-6 TGTGCCAGCAGCTTTGGGAACACTGAAGCTTTCTTT CASSFGNTEAFF
TRBJ1-2 . . TRBV28 TGTGCCAGCGGCTGGACAAACTATGGCTACACCTTC CASGWTNYGYTF
TRBJ2-5 . . TRBV20-1 TGCAGTGGTGGAGAGGGCGAGACCCAGTACTTC CSGGEGETQYF
TRBJ2-7 . TRBD2 TRBV7-2 TGTGCCAGCAGCTTATCGGGACTAGTATACGAGCAGTACTTC CASSLSGLVYEQYF
TRBJ1-1 few . TRBV6-1 TGTGCCAGCAGTATGCAATTTCGAGCTTTCTTT CASSMQFRAFF
TRBJ2-1 . . TRBV13 TGTGCCAGCAGCTCCGTAGCGGGACAGGAGAATGAGCAGTTCTTC CASSSVAGQENEQFF
TRBJ2-7 . . TRBV5-6 TGTGCCAGCAGCCCCGGGCCTACCTACGAGCAGTACTTC CASSPGPTYEQYF
TRBJ1-5 . TRBD1 TRBV27 TGTGCCAGCAGCAGTCGACAGGGCCGAAATCAGCCCCAGCATTTT CASSSRQGRNQPQHF
TRBJ2-7 . . TRBV27 TGTGCCAGCAGTTTCGGGCGGCCCTACGAGCAGTACTTC CASSFGRPYEQYF
TRBJ1-2 . . TRBV29-1 TGCAGCGTTGAAGACAGCATGGGTATTTCGTATGGCTACACCTTC CSVEDSMGISYGYTF
TRBJ2-7 . TRBD1 TRBV28 TGTGCCAGCAGGCCCTCCGGACAGGGCTACGAGCAGTACTTC CASRPSGQGYEQYF
TRBJ1-5 . . TRBV27 TGTGCCAGCAGTTTTGGAGGGGCAAGGCAGCCCCAGCATTTT CASSFGGARQPQHF
TRBJ2-7 . . TRBV7-2 TGTGCCAGCAGTCATCAGGGACTTGTAAACGAGCAGTACTTC CASSHQGLVNEQYF
TRBJ1-1 . . TRBV7-9 TGTGCCAGCAGCTTATCGGTTTTCTCTAACTCCGAAGCTTTCTTT CASSLSVFSNSEAFF
TRBJ2-1 . . TRBV4-1 TGCGCCAGCAGCTCAGGGGGCGGGAGGGGAGAGAATGAGCAGTTCTTC CASSSGGGRGENEQFF
TRBJ2-5 . TRBD2 TRBV6-6 TGTGCCAGCACGGGGGGGGAGACCCAGTACTTC CASTGGETQYF
TRBJ2-5 . . TRBV11-2 TGTGCCAGCAGCTTAGTGGGGGACGGGGAGACCCAGTACTTC CASSLVGDGETQYF
TRBJ2-7 . . TRBV5-1 TGCGCCAGCAGCACCGCAGGTTCTTCCCTAGGGTACGAGCAGTACTTC CASSTAGSSLGYEQYF
TRBJ2-5 . . TRBV28 TGTGCCAGCAGTTTTCAAGGTGCCGAGACCCAGTACTTC CASSFQGAETQYF
TRBJ2-4 . . TRBV28 TGTGCCAGCAGCCTTATGGGGGACATTCAGTACTTC CASSLMGDIQYF
TRBJ2-7 . . TRBV27 TGTGCCAGCAGTCCGAGGGCCACAACGGGAATGAACGAGCAGTACTTC CASSPRATTGMNEQYF
TRBJ1-2 . TRBD1 TRBV4-1 TGCGCCAGCAGCCAACGATACCGAGGACAGGGTGGCTATGGCTACACCTTC CASSQRYRGQGGYGYTF